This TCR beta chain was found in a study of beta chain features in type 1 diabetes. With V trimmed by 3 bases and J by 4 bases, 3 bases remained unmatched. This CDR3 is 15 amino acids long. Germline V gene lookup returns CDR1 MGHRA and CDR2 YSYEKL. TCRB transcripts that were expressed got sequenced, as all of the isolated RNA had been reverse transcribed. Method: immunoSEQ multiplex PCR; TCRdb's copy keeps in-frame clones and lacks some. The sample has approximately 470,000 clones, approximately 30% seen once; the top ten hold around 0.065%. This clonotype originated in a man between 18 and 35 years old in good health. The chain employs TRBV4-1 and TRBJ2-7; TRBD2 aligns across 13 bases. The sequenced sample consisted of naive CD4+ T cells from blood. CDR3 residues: CASSQLLAGGYEQYF. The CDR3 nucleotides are TGCGCCAGCAGCCAGCTACTAGCGGGAGGGTACGAGCAGTACTTC.